Described below is a single TCR beta chain sequence and its context. Its binding antigen is unknown. Within one base of it there is no much larger clone, and no base qualities were kept. Between the V and J ends, shortened by 4 bases and 0 bases respectively, the junction contains 15 bases. The CDR3, from cysteine to phenylalanine, totals 17 residues. The DNA shown is the 51-base CDR3, in frame from base 1. From a lookup of the germline V gene, CDR1 and CDR2 are LGHNA and YNFKEQ. This sample is part of a study of Ad26.COV2.S vaccination and SARS-CoV-2 variants (dated by TCRdb to the early 2020s). About the investigation overall: Vaccine-arm donors came from COV1001, a multicentre, randomized, double-blind, placebo-controlled phase I-IIa trial of Ad26.COV2.S in healthy adults. Investigators remained blinded to trial group allocation during experiments and outcome assessment. Ad26.COV2.S was administered intramuscularly at a dose of 5x10^10 or 1x10^11 viral particles, either as one shot or as two shots given 56 days apart. A total of roughly 32 samples were included in the TCR-sequenced set, comprising 19 Ad26.COV2.S vaccine recipients, 5 placebo recipients and 8 SARS-CoV-2 convalescent individuals. The specificity and breadth of SARS-CoV-2-reactive T cell receptors after Ad26.COV2.S vaccination were assessed by TCRbeta repertoire sequencing. Participants in the trial were split at random into five groups of five each, receiving low-dose or high-dose Ad26.COV2.S once or twice, or else placebo on both occasions.

TCRbeta CDR3 regions were sequenced with the immunoSEQ Assay. After extraction, genomic DNA underwent amplification by bias-controlled multiplex PCR, followed by high-throughput sequencing. The paper's processing steps were these. To quantify the absolute abundance of each unique TCRbeta CDR3 region, sequences were collapsed and filtered. T cell fraction was estimated by normalizing TCRbeta template counts to usable DNA, with usable DNA measured through amplification of reference genes found in all nucleated cells. Repertoire TCRs were annotated as SARS-CoV-2-specific when V gene, CDR3 amino acid sequence and J gene were exactly matched to a known reactive TCR set. The reference SARS-CoV-2 TCR set was derived from MIRA and filtered for enrichment in COVID-19-positive ImmuneCODE repertoires, a step that removed public or cross-reactive TCRs. Using the MIRA antigens, annotated TCRs were further analysed by specific ORF or by position within an ORF. Breadth was defined as annotated unique rearrangements over total unique productive rearrangements; depth was the summed frequency of those rearrangements. Two-sided Wilcoxon rank-sum tests were applied when comparing TCR breadth between groups. Imported from immuneACCESS, the table was reduced by TCRdb to in-frame sequences with V and J called. These copies leave out some clones; in studies compared against another copy, an unresolved V gene accounts for under half, and the cause of the remainder is not known. Clonal size and the V and J genes are those of that table, whereas D and trimming came from the DNA. In this sample the table shows hundreds of thousands of clones, about four fifths of which occur a single time. The ten biggest clones cover more than 7% of the sample.

Overall study outcomes, separate from this receptor: Ad26.COV2.S recipients had higher spike-specific TCR breadth than placebo recipients (P = 0.0014). The authors noted that the TCR breadth and depth analyses may have underestimated total T cell responses. After vaccination, spike-specific CD8+ and CD4+ T cell responses were reported to show substantial breadth. Comparable non-spike TCR breadth was observed between vaccine and placebo recipients, consistent with only spike being contained in the vaccine. The study was not powered for comparison of responses between vaccine doses or regimens.

The sample's treatment or condition label is to be understood as: around 19 received Ad26.COV2.S at low or high dose, single or two shots; roughly five received placebo; per-sample allocation not given. Repertoires of vaccine and placebo recipients were sequenced from samples collected on day 63 after the first injection. Cohort 1b enrolled about two dozen adults aged 18-55 years at a single site in Boston, USA, between 29 July and 7 August 2020. Ad26.COV2.S consisted of a replication-incompetent adenovirus type 26 vector by which a prefusion-stabilized SARS-CoV-2 spike protein from the original Wuhan strain was expressed.

This sequence uses TRBV4-2 and TRBJ1-4; a confident D gene designation cannot be given. The material sequenced was peripheral blood, taken in a trial of Ad26.COV2.S vaccine versus placebo. This receptor was taken from a person aged 18 to 59 who received the Ad26.COV2.S COVID-19 vaccine or a placebo. CDR3 loop: CASSPPRAITTNEKLFF. The nucleotide sequence reads as follows: TGTGCCAGCAGCCCTCCCCGGGCGATTACAACTAATGAAAAACTGTTTTTT.